This T cell receptor (beta chain) was sequenced during a study of blood T cell repertoires in COVID-19. CDR1 is SEHNR and CDR2 is FQNEAQ in the germline V gene (reference sequence). Trimming cost V 2 bases and J 2 bases, with 12 bases left between them. The CDR3 loop spans 15 amino acids. The method was immunoSEQ multiplex PCR; TCRdb's version includes in-frame clones alone and lacks a portion of them. Of around 65,000 clones listed, around 77% are singletons. The chain employs TRBV7-9 and TRBJ1-1; D might be TRBD1 (5 bases). The receptor was isolated from a man aged 55 to 70 with acute or convalescent COVID-19. Sequencing was done on a sample of peripheral blood. The CDR3, as DNA: TGTGCCAGCAGCTTAAGACAGAGTCTAAACACTGAAGCTTTCTTT. Its protein is CASSLRQSLNTEAFF.